The T cell receptor (beta chain) under discussion was sequenced for a study of radiotherapy plus CTLA-4 blockade in lung cancer. Study overall: Across the patients, objective responses occurred in less than 20%, and disease control in approximately 30%.

The repertoire was sequenced with immunoSEQ multiplex PCR; TCRdb's copy has only in-frame clones and lacks some. Of about 59,000 clones listed, about 72% were seen once; the top ten hold approximately 8.3%. Study-wide findings and caveats: With interferon-beta, early dynamics of blood T cell clones were reported to best predict response. Blood saw expansion of tumor-derived TCR clones after radiotherapy plus ipilimumab.

Worth noting for this clone: Its target is not known.

Trimming cost V 5 bases and J 5 bases; bases outside gene matches: 8. The CDR3 is 15 residues long. Germline loops: CDR1 SGHDN, CDR2 FVKESK. The study gave focal radiation plus ipilimumab CTLA-4 blockade to patients with chemo-refractory metastatic non-small-cell lung cancer. The gene calls are TRBV14 and TRBJ2-3; 9 nucleotides line up with TRBD1. This TCR derives from a human donor with non-small cell lung cancer whose response to radiotherapy plus ipilimumab could not be evaluated. This specimen was peripheral blood, taken from a patient treated with radiotherapy plus ipilimumab. CDR3 region: CASSTEWTGEDTQYF. The CDR3 coding sequence is TGTGCCAGCAGCACCGAATGGACAGGGGAAGATACGCAGTATTTT.